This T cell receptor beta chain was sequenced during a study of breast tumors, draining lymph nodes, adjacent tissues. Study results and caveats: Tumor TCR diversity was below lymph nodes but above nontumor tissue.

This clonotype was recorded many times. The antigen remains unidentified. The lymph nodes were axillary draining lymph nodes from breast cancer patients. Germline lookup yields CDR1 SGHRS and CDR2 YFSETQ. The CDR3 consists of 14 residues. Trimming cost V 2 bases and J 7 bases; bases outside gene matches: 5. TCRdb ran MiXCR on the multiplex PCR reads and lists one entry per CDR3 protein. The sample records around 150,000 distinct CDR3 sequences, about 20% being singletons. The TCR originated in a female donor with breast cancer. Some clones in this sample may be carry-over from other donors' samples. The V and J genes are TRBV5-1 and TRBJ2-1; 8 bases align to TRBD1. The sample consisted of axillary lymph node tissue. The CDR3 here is CASSFQGAVNEQFF. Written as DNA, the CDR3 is TGCGCCAGCAGCTTTCAGGGGGCAGTGAATGAGCAGTTCTTC. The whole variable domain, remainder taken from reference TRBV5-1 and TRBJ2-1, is KAGVTQTPRYLIKTRGQQVTLSCSPISGHRSVSWYQQTPGQGLQFLFEYFSETQRNKGNFPGRFSGRQFSNSRSEMNVSTLELGDSALYLCASSFQGAVNEQFFGPGTRLTVL.